This T cell receptor beta chain was sequenced in a study of molecular identifiers for immune sequencing clone quantification. Study results and caveats: Jurkat TCR RNA from one cell was spiked into about 1 million naive cells, and it was reportedly detectable there.

CD8+CD4-CCR7+CD45RA+ cells were sorted as naive CD8 T cells. In its sample, this clonotype was seen many times. Antigen specificity is unknown. TCRdb itself ran the PCR reads through MiXCR, one entry per CDR3 protein. The profile shows around 43,000 distinct CDR3 sequences, about 19% of them singletons. This CDR3 spans 17 amino acids. The V gene end was trimmed by 5 bases and the J gene end by 0 bases; junction bases not matched to a gene: 11. In germline, CDR1 is SGHTS, CDR2 YDEGEE. The sequenced sample was naive CD8+ T cells from blood, with Jurkat cell RNA spiked in. Subset in this sample: FACS-sorted CD8+CD4-CCR7+CD45RA+ naive T cells. The V gene is TRBV5-8, the J gene TRBJ2-3; 8 positions match TRBD2. The source is a human donor in good health. Some libraries in this study had Jurkat cell RNA spiked in. The CDR3 DNA sequence: TGTGCCAGCAGTACCGGGACTAGATCTTCTAGCACAGATACGCAGTATTTT. It translates to CASSTGTRSSSTDTQYF.